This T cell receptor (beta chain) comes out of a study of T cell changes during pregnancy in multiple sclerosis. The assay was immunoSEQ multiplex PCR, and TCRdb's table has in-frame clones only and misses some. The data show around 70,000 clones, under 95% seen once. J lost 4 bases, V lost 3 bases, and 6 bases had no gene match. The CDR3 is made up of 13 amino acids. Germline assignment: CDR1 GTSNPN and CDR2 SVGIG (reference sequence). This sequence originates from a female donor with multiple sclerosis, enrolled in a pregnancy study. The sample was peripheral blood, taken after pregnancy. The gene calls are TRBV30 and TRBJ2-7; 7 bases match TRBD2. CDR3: CAWRGGEGYEQYF. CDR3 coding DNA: TGTGCCTGGAGGGGAGGGGAAGGGTACGAGCAGTACTTC.